These T cell receptor beta chains were read from a single sample in a study of cytomegalovirus exposure and HLA in healthy donors. The assay was immunoSEQ multiplex PCR, and TCRdb's table has in-frame clones only and misses some. The profile shows over 75,000 clones, 60% to 80% of them singletons. Specimen: PBMCs. All receptors come from a man aged 45 to 65 in good health and CMV-seropositive. The CDR3 runs from the conserved cysteine through the conserved F or W. The order of the fields is CDR3 length, D gene, V gene, clone size, J gene, CDR3 protein, CDR3 DNA. A D gene is named only where the DNA matches it firmly. The listing skips clone size in some rows; elsewhere it reads once, few, many or a size class.

length: 15; D: TRBD1; V: TRBV4-3; size: NA; J: TRBJ1-2; CDR3: CASSPADRGSGGYTF; DNA: TGCGCCAGCAGCCCAGCCGACAGGGGAAGTGGTGGCTACACCTTC
length: 14; D: NA; V: TRBV7-2; size: NA; J: TRBJ1-4; CDR3: CASSPSATNEKLFF; DNA: TGTGCCAGCAGCCCCTCGGCAACTAATGAAAAACTGTTTTTT
length: 17; D: NA; V: TRBV4-2; size: NA; J: TRBJ2-7; CDR3: CASSQDSKTGPSYEQYF; DNA: TGTGCCAGCAGCCAAGATTCCAAGACAGGCCCATCCTACGAGCAGTACTTC
length: 13; D: NA; V: TRBV30; size: few; J: TRBJ2-1; CDR3: CAWTGDAYNEQFF; DNA: TGTGCCTGGACAGGGGACGCCTACAATGAGCAGTTCTTC
length: 15; D: TRBD1; V: TRBV30; size: NA; J: TRBJ2-2; CDR3: CAWSGGQGATGELFF; DNA: TGTGCCTGGAGTGGAGGACAGGGGGCGACCGGGGAGCTGTTTTTT
length: 15; D: TRBD1; V: TRBV19; size: NA; J: TRBJ1-5; CDR3: CASSTGQGNVQPQHF; DNA: TGTGCCAGTAGTACCGGACAGGGAAACGTTCAGCCCCAGCATTTT
length: 15; D: TRBD1; V: TRBV6-5; size: NA; J: TRBJ1-5; CDR3: CASSSGTGSNQPQHF; DNA: TGTGCCAGCAGTTCCGGGACAGGAAGCAATCAGCCCCAGCATTTT
length: 16; D: TRBD2; V: TRBV7-9; size: NA; J: TRBJ2-5; CDR3: CASSLVGGGAEETQYF; DNA: TGTGCCAGCAGCTTAGTAGGCGGGGGGGCGGAAGAGACCCAGTACTTC
length: 14; D: NA; V: TRBV6-5; size: NA; J: TRBJ1-1; CDR3: CASSQQRMNTEAFF; DNA: TGTGCCAGCAGTCAACAGAGAATGAACACTGAAGCTTTCTTT
length: 13; D: NA; V: TRBV10-2; size: NA; J: TRBJ2-7; CDR3: CASTDRPSYEQYF; DNA: TGCGCCAGCACCGACAGGCCATCCTACGAGCAGTACTTC
length: 14; D: NA; V: TRBV7-2; size: NA; J: TRBJ1-3; CDR3: CASSPLGIGNTIYF; DNA: TGTGCCAGCAGCCCCCTCGGGATAGGAAACACCATATATTTT
length: 13; D: TRBD1; V: TRBV6-5; size: NA; J: TRBJ2-3; CDR3: CASGTGEVDTQYF; DNA: TGTGCCAGCGGGACAGGGGAAGTAGATACGCAGTATTTT
length: 14; D: TRBD1; V: TRBV5-1; size: NA; J: TRBJ2-7; CDR3: CASSLVPGQDEQYF; DNA: TGCGCCAGCAGCTTGGTTCCCGGACAGGACGAGCAGTACTTC
length: 14; D: NA; V: TRBV5-1; size: NA; J: TRBJ2-5; CDR3: CASSPPTETETQYF; DNA: TGCGCCAGCAGCCCTCCAACAGAGACGGAGACCCAGTACTTC
length: 17; D: TRBD2; V: TRBV19; size: NA; J: TRBJ2-2; CDR3: CASSILSGGPYTGELFF; DNA: TGTGCCAGTAGTATACTTAGCGGGGGCCCCTACACCGGGGAGCTGTTTTTT
length: 19; D: TRBD1; V: TRBV14; size: NA; J: TRBJ2-1; CDR3: CASSQDYLNTGGSYNEQFF; DNA: TGTGCCAGCAGCCAAGATTACCTGAATACAGGGGGCTCCTACAATGAGCAGTTCTTC
length: 17; D: NA; V: TRBV9; size: NA; J: TRBJ1-2; CDR3: CASSGYSGTTTNYGYTF; DNA: TGTGCCAGCAGCGGATATTCCGGGACAACAACAAACTATGGCTACACCTTC
length: 13; D: TRBD1; V: TRBV30; size: NA; J: TRBJ1-6; CDR3: CAWGTGGNSPLHF; DNA: TGTGCCTGGGGGACAGGGGGGAATTCACCCCTCCACTTT
length: 12; D: NA; V: TRBV29-1; size: NA; J: TRBJ1-2; CDR3: CSVVGGAEGYPF; DNA: TGCAGCGTTGTTGGGGGGGCGGAGGGCTACCCCTTC
length: 14; D: NA; V: TRBV6-4; size: NA; J: TRBJ1-1; CDR3: CASSDGLQGTEAFF; DNA: TGTGCCAGCAGTGACGGTCTACAGGGAACTGAAGCTTTCTTT
length: 17; D: TRBD1; V: TRBV18; size: NA; J: TRBJ1-6; CDR3: CASSPNQRQGWDSPLHF; DNA: TGTGCCAGCTCCCCAAACCAGAGACAGGGTTGGGATTCACCCCTCCACTTT
length: 14; D: TRBD1; V: TRBV7-9; size: NA; J: TRBJ2-7; CDR3: CASSSDRASYEQYF; DNA: TGTGCCAGCAGCTCGGACAGGGCCTCCTACGAGCAGTACTTC
length: 11; D: NA; V: TRBV6-1; size: NA; J: TRBJ1-2; CDR3: CASSEVSRGLF; DNA: TGTGCCAGCAGTGAAGTTTCTCGGGGGTTGTTC
length: 14; D: TRBD1; V: TRBV27; size: few; J: TRBJ2-7; CDR3: CASSFGQAEREQYF; DNA: TGTGCCAGCAGTTTCGGACAGGCTGAGAGAGAGCAGTACTTC
length: 16; D: TRBD1; V: TRBV7-2; size: NA; J: TRBJ1-1; CDR3: CASSLNSGQVLGEAFF; DNA: TGTGCCAGCAGCTTAAATTCCGGACAGGTTCTGGGTGAAGCTTTCTTT
length: 13; D: NA; V: TRBV7-9; size: once; J: TRBJ1-1; CDR3: CASSRSLNTEAFF; DNA: TGTGCCAGCAGCCGTTCCTTGAACACTGAAGCTTTCTTT
length: 14; D: TRBD1; V: TRBV6-6; size: NA; J: TRBJ1-3; CDR3: CASSSGGTGNTIYF; DNA: TGTGCCAGCAGCTCAGGGGGCACTGGAAACACCATATATTTT
length: 14; D: TRBD1; V: TRBV19; size: NA; J: TRBJ1-3; CDR3: CASNPGQGRNTIYF; DNA: TGTGCCAGTAACCCGGGACAGGGACGAAACACCATATATTTT
length: 15; D: NA; V: TRBV7-2; size: few; J: TRBJ2-1; CDR3: CASMNVVGLSHEQFF; DNA: TGTGCCAGCATGAATGTTGTCGGGTTGAGCCATGAGCAGTTCTTC
length: 14; D: NA; V: TRBV18; size: NA; J: TRBJ2-3; CDR3: CASSRLLGTDTQYF; DNA: TGTGCCAGCTCACGACTCCTTGGCACAGATACGCAGTATTTT
length: 17; D: TRBD1; V: TRBV7-3; size: NA; J: TRBJ1-3; CDR3: CASSLFGPGTAGNTIYF; DNA: TGTGCCAGCAGCTTATTTGGGCCTGGGACAGCAGGAAACACCATATATTTT
length: 13; D: TRBD1; V: TRBV7-2; size: NA; J: TRBJ1-2; CDR3: CASSLGADRVDTF; DNA: TGTGCCAGCAGCTTAGGGGCCGACAGGGTGGACACCTTC
length: 16; D: TRBD1; V: TRBV18; size: few; J: TRBJ2-7; CDR3: CASSRARDRAPYEQYF; DNA: TGTGCCAGCTCACGGGCCCGGGACAGGGCCCCCTACGAGCAGTACTTC
length: 16; D: NA; V: TRBV6-4; size: NA; J: TRBJ2-5; CDR3: CASNGQGGSRQETQYF; DNA: TGTGCCAGCAACGGACAGGGCGGGAGTAGGCAAGAGACCCAGTACTTC